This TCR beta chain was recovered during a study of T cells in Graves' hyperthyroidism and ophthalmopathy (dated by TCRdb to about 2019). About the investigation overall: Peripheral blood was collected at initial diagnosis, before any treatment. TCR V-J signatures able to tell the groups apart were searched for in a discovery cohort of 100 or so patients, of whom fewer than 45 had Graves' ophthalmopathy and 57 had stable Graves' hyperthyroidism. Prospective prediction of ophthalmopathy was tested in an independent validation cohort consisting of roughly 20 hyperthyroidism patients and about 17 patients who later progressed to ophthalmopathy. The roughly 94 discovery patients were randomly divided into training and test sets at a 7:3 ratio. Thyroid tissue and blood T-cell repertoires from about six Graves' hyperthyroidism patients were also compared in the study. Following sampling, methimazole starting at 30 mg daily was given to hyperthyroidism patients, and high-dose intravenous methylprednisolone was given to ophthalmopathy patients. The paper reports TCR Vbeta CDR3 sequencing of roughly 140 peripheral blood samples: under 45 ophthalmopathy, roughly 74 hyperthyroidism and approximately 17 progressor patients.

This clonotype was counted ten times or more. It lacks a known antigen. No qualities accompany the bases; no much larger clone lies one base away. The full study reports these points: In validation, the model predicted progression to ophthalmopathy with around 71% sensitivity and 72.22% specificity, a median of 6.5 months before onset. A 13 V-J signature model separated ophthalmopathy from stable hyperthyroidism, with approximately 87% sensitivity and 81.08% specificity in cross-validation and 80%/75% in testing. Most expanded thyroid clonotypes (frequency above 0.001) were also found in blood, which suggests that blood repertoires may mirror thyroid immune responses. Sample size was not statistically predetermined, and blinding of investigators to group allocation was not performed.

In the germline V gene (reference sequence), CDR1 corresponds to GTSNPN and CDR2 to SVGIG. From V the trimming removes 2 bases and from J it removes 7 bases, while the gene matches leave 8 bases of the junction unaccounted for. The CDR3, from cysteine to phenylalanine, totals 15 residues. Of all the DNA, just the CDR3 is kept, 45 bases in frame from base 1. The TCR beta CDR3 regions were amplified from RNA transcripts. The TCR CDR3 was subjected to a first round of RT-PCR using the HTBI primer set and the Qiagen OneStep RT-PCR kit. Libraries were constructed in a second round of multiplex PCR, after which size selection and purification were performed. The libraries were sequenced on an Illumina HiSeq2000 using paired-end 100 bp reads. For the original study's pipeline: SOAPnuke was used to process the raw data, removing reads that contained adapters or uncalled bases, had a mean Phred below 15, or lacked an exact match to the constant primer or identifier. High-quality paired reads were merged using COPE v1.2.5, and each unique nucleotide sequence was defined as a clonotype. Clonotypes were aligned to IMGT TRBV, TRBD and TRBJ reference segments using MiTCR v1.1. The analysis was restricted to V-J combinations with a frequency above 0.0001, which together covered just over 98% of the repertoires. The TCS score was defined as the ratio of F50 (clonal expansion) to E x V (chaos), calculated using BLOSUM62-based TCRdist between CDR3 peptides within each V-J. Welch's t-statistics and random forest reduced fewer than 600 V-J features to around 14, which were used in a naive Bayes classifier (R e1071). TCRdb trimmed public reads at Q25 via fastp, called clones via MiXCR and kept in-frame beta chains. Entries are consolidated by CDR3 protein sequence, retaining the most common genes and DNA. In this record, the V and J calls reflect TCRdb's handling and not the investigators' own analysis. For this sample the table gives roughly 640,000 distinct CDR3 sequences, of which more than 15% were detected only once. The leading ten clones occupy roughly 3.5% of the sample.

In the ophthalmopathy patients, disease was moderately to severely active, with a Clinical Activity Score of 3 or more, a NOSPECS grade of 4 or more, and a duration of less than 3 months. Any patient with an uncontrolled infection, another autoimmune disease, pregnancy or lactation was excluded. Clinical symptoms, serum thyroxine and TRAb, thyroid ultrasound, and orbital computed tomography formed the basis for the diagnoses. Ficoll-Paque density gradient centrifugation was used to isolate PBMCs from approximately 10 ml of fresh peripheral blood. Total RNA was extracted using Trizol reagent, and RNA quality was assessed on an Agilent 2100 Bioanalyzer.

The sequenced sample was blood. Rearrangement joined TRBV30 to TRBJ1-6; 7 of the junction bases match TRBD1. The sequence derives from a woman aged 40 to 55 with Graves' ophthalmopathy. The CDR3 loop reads CAWSYRGVGNSPLHF. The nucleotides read TGTGCCTGGAGTTACAGGGGTGTAGGGAATTCACCCCTCCACTTT.